This T cell receptor (beta chain) derives from a study of blood T cell repertoires in COVID-19 (dated by TCRdb to 2020 to 2022). For the wider study: Collaborator samples came from the United States, Italy and Spain and covered acute and convalescent phases of COVID-19. The material from the prospective study consisted of cDNA or gDNA derived from T cells, B-cell-depleted T cells, or PBMCs. Subjects who had been exposed to COVID-19, were actively infected with it, or had recovered from it provided the deeply sampled blood TCRbeta repertoires that made up the dataset. The repertoires were released in a freely available public database meant as a resource for research on the immune response to SARS-CoV-2. The samples were drawn from the first 160 participants of the ongoing ImmuneRACE study and from 1,200 or so subjects provided by 6 global collaborators. A de-identified subject ID, COVID-19 status, age in years and sex were almost always included in the sample metadata. HLA class I and class II types, where available, came from metadata supplied by the sample provider rather than from assay-based typing. General findings and caveats noted by the study authors: The quantity of clinical and demographic metadata differed by source and by participant and was supplied without curation.

The immunoSEQ Assay, a bias-controlled multiplex PCR, was used to amplify TCRbeta CDR3 regions from genomic DNA. Per the original workflow: Within the assay, amplification of reference gene primers was used to estimate how many nucleated cells each sample contained. Sequence reads were collapsed and filtered to measure the absolute abundance of every unique TCRbeta CDR3 rearrangement. For each sample, productive Simpson clonality was calculated by taking the square root of Simpson's diversity index across productive rearrangements. TCRdb provides this immuneACCESS table in a form limited to in-frame rearrangements. Some clones are lacking; in checked studies, under half of them reflect an unresolved V gene, and why the rest are absent is not known. The V and J calls and clone size are taken from that table; D and trimming were inferred from the DNA. The sample yields 75,000 to 90,000 clones; approximately 85% were counted once. The ten largest account for under 8.5% of the sample.

The collaborating institutions used their own protocols to collect whole blood in K2EDTA tubes. Collaborator samples were shipped for TCRbeta analysis as frozen whole blood, isolated PBMCs, or DNA extracted from either sample type. This clone was counted between two and nine times. Its antigen has not been determined. The input lacks base qualities; no much larger clone sits a single base away. For CDR1 and CDR2, the germline V gene lists MRHNA and SNTAGT. The CDR3 numbers 15 residues from cysteine through phenylalanine. Only CDR3 DNA is held: 45 bases, read in frame from base 1. Trimming leaves V shorter by 2 bases and J shorter by 4 bases, with the junction holding 5 bases beyond the gene matches.

The chain employs TRBV6-4 and TRBJ2-3, with 8 bases in between that match TRBD1. The clonotype was recovered from a man between 50 and 59 years old with active COVID-19. Sequenced sample: peripheral blood. The CDR3 in this case is CASSDDAGGADTQYF. The DNA reads TGTGCCAGCAGTGACGACGCAGGGGGCGCAGATACGCAGTATTTT.